A single sample gave rise to the 25 T cell receptor delta chains below, sequenced in a study of intestinal T cells in coeliac disease. Each case's genomic DNA was extracted from ten 5-µm formalin-fixed paraffin-embedded scrolls. Using about 0.15 ug of biopsy DNA, TRD was amplified in bulk with BIOMED-2 primers. TCRdb re-called the multiplex PCR reads with CATT. The table shows about 1,500 delta-chain clones, with about two thirds occurring only once. Sequenced material: a duodenal biopsy. These receptors came from a human donor with celiac disease.

The genes are TRDV1 and TRDJ1; tentatively, D is TRDD2 (5 bases). CDR1 is TSWWSYY and CDR2 is QGS in the germline V gene. This CDR3 has 19 amino acids. With 4 bases removed from V and 2 bases from J, the gap between germline ends came to 26 bases. The CDR3 region is CALGGVLVSVLPRTDKLIF. CDR3 DNA: TGTGCTCTTGGGGGAGTCCTAGTATCAGTACTCCCCCGGACCGATAAACTCATCTTT.

The J gene is TRDJ1, the V gene TRDV1, with 9 bases aligning to TRDD3. Germline-derived CDR1 and CDR2 are TSWWSYY and QGS. With 9 bases clipped from V and 4 bases from J, the junction kept 27 bases outside the gene matches. CDR3 size: 20 residues. As DNA, the CDR3 is TGTGCTCTCAGTATTCAGAGGGTTGGGCATTGGGGGATATTCGGCGATAAACTCATCTTT. Its translation is CALSIQRVGHWGIFGDKLIF.

The V and J genes are TRDV1 and TRDJ1, with D possibly TRDD2 on 9 matching bases. The CDR3 contains 23 residues. Germline V gene sequence: CDR1 TSWWSYY, CDR2 QGS. The V and J ends lost 2 bases and 0 bases respectively, with 34 bases between them. This CDR3 reads CALGEIRPSYVWDTHTYTDKLIF. The CDR3 DNA is TGTGCTCTTGGGGAAATAAGGCCTTCCTACGTGTGGGATACGCACACCTACACCGATAAACTCATCTTT.

About this clone itself: A far larger clone is only one base removed, so a read error is likely. The chain is built from TRDV3 and TRDJ1; 12 bases map to TRDD3. From germline, CDR1 is TVYSNPD and CDR2 GDNSRS (reference sequence). Unmatched junction bases numbered 10, after V lost 4 bases and J lost 7 bases. The CDR3 is 14 residues long. The CDR3 coding sequence is TGTGCCTCCTCTTACTGGGGGATACTAGGTAAACTCATCTTT. It specifies CASSYWGILGKLIF. Variable domain in full (rest from reference TRDV3 and TRDJ1): CDKVTQSSPDQTVASGSEVVLLCTYDTVYSNPDLFWYRIRPDYSFQFVFYGDNSRSEGADFTQGRFSVKHILTQKAFHLVISPVRTEDSATYYCASSYWGILGKLIFGKGTRVTVEP.

About this clone itself: A far larger clone is one nucleotide away, so this likely arose from a read error. The genes are TRDV1 and TRDJ1; 7 bases align to TRDD3. This CDR3 has 19 residues. V shed 1 base and J 2 bases; nucleotides not matched to a gene: 16. Germline-derived CDR1 and CDR2 are TSWWSYY and QGS. As DNA, the CDR3 is TGTGCTCTTGGGGAACAGCTCACCCTGGGGGGCGCTCCTACCGATAAACTCATCTTT. As protein: CALGEQLTLGGAPTDKLIF.

On this clone: This likely came from a read error, as a far larger clone is one base away. Different DNA sequences within this sample yield the same CDR3. The rearrangement links TRDV1 to TRDJ1; TRDD2 aligns across 7 bases. V lost 3 bases and J lost 2; bases outside the gene matches: 21. Germline V gene sequence: CDR1 TSWWSYY, CDR2 QGS. The CDR3 loop spans 20 amino acids. CDR3 nucleotide sequence: TGTGCTCTTGGGGACGGCGAGATTCCTACCCTACTGGATCCAACCGATAAACTCATCTTT. Translating gives CALGDGEIPTLLDPTDKLIF.

Worth noting for this clone: A far larger clone is one nucleotide away, so this likely arose from a read error. The chain carries TRDV1 and TRDJ1; TRDD3 matches 10 bases. Germline-derived CDR1 and CDR2 are TSWWSYY and QGS. The CDR3 contains 30 residues. V was clipped by 0 bases and J by 3 bases; unmatched bases: 46. The CDR3 bases are TGTGCTCTTGGGGAACTTTACAGAGGGGTCGTGTGGGCCCTAGAATCTCTAGCGCTACTGGGGGATCTTAAGGCCGATAAACTCATCTTT. It translates to CALGELYRGVVWALESLALLGDLKADKLIF.

The chain uses TRDV2 and TRDJ1, with 8 bases aligning to TRDD3. V trimming: 3 bases; J trimming: 0 bases; junction bases outside the gene matches: 14. CDR1 is GEAIGNYY, CDR2 EKD, per germline. The CDR3 is 18 amino acids. The CDR3 nucleotides read TGTGCCTGTGACGCCTTACTGGGGGGAGATGCGTACACCGATAAACTCATCTTT. It yields the protein CACDALLGGDAYTDKLIF.

Details on this clone: A far larger clone is one base from this, pointing to a likely read error. Other DNA sequences from this sample encode an identical CDR3 as well. V gene TRDV3 combines with J gene TRDJ1; 12 bases match TRDD3. Germline CDR1 and CDR2: TVYSNPD and GDNSRS (reference sequence). The CDR3 is 14 residues long. J was trimmed by 7 bases and V by 4 bases; bases with no gene match: 10. CDR3 residues: CASSYWGIPGKLIF. The CDR3 bases are TGTGCCTCCTCCTACTGGGGGATACCAGGTAAACTCATCTTT.

This clone is termed large. The CDR3 DNA follows: TGTGCTCTTGGGGAACTACCCCCTTTCCTACGGGGTACTGCCAACACCGATAAACTCATCTTT. This codes for CALGELPPFLRGTANTDKLIF. V and J are TRDV1 and TRDJ1; 7 bases fit TRDD2. There are 21 residues in the CDR3. Trimming cost V 0 bases and J 0 bases; bases outside gene matches: 19. Germline V gives CDR1 TSWWSYY, CDR2 QGS.

As concerns this clone: A far larger clone is a single base away, which makes a read error likely. This CDR3 is also generated by other DNA sequences in the sample. The chain has TRDV1 and TRDJ3; TRDD2 aligns across 7 bases. Germline CDR1 and CDR2: TSWWSYY and QGS. This CDR3 has 19 amino acids. The CDR3 is CALGEISYPSSWDTRQMFF. The CDR3, as DNA: TGTGCTCTTGGGGAAATTTCCTACCCTAGCTCCTGGGACACCCGACAAATGTTTTTC.

Worth noting for this clone: This likely came from a read error, as a far larger clone is one base away. The chain employs TRDV1 and TRDJ1; 7 positions match TRDD2. Germline lookup yields CDR1 TSWWSYY and CDR2 QGS. The CDR3 loop spans 20 amino acids. The chain's CDR3 is CALGDGEIPTLLDPTAKLIF. The CDR3 DNA is TGTGCTCTTGGGGACGGCGAGATTCCTACCCTACTGGATCCCACCGCTAAACTCATCTTT.

The chain combines TRDV1 with TRDJ1; tentatively, D is TRDD3 (5 bases). CDR3 size: 24 residues. The germline V gene has CDR1 TSWWSYY and CDR2 QGS. Trimming stripped 7 bases from V and 0 bases from J, with 42 bases between. In DNA form, the CDR3 reads TGTGCTCTTGACAACTCACAACAGAGAGTCTTCTGGGCCTGGTGGGACCTCGACACCGATAAACTCATCTTT. Translated, it gives CALDNSQQRVFWAWWDLDTDKLIF.

This clone is classed as medium-sized. The rearrangement links TRDV1 to TRDJ1, with 11 bases that match TRDD3. The CDR3 is 20 amino acids. Germline V gives CDR1 TSWWSYY, CDR2 QGS. V dropped 4 bases and J dropped 7; count of bases not matched to a gene: 23. CDR3 in amino acids: CALGGLPKGLIGGYAGKLIF. CDR3 nucleotide sequence: TGTGCTCTTGGGGGCCTTCCTAAAGGACTAATTGGGGGATACGCGGGTAAACTCATCTTT.

About this clone: TCRdb records a much larger clone's protein for this DNA, with a difference at residue 8 that likely arises from a read error; the protein given is the translation of the DNA. V is TRDV1 and J is TRDJ1, with TRDD3 as a possible D gene (5 bases). Per germline, CDR1 TSWWSYY and CDR2 QGS. V was shortened by 2 bases and J by 0 bases, with 13 bases between the two germline ends. This CDR3 has 16 amino acids. CDR3 nucleotide sequence: TGTGCTCTTGGGGAAGTACTGGAGACCTACACCGATAAACTCATCTTT. Protein: CALGEVLETYTDKLIF.

Note on this clone: The likely explanation is a read error, given a far larger clone one base away. This sample also contains other DNA sequences that code for the same CDR3. J is TRDJ4 and V is TRDV1, with 9 bases aligning to TRDD3. The CDR3 consists of 19 residues. Per germline, CDR1 TSWWSYY and CDR2 QGS. The CDR3 DNA is TGTGCTCTTGGGGAACCTCCTGGGGGCCTCCGACTGGGGGAGAGACCCCTGATCTTC. This sequence encodes CALGEPPGGLRLGERPLIF.

This clone appeared a few times. The chain is built from TRDV1 and TRDJ1; the D gene is possibly TRDD3 (8 bases). Germline V lookup: CDR1 TSWWSYY, CDR2 QGS. This CDR3 has 23 residues. The ends were cut back, 4 bases at V and 0 bases at J, with 36 bases in the middle. The CDR3: CALGGRPPSLFGIWGTDTDKLIF. CDR3 in DNA: TGTGCTCTTGGGGGCCGGCCCCCTTCCTTGTTTGGGATCTGGGGGACCGACACCGATAAACTCATCTTT.

A few counts support this clone. A far larger clone is just one base off, so this is likely a read error. The chain uses TRDV2 and TRDJ1; 12 nucleotides match TRDD3. This CDR3 region has 22 residues. The germline V gene has CDR1 GEAIGNYY and CDR2 EKD. CDR3 protein: CACGTEGGYWGILRACTDKLIF. The CDR3 DNA is TGTGCCTGTGGCACCGAAGGCGGGTACTGGGGGATACTAAGGGCGTGCACCGATAAACTCATCTTT.

In regard to this clone: A far more abundant clone sits one base away, making this likely a read error. The same CDR3 also results from other DNA sequences found in this sample. The V gene is TRDV1, the J gene TRDJ3; the match to TRDD2 covers 7 bases. CDR1 TSWWSYY and CDR2 QGS come from the germline V gene. This CDR3 contains 19 residues. The CDR3 bases are TGTGCTCTTGGGGAAATTTCCTACCCTAGCTCCTGGGATACCCGACAGATGTTTTTC. This translates into CALGEISYPSSWDTRQMFF.

The count of this clone is one. This rearrangement joins TRDV1 to TRDJ1, with TRDD3 identical over 13 bases. V shed 2 bases, J shed 2 bases, and the junction held 26 bases outside the gene matches. The germline gives CDR1 TSWWSYY, CDR2 QGS. CDR3 length: 24 residues. The CDR3 region has the DNA TGTGCTCTTGGGGAATCTCTGGTGGTTGTGCCTAAAGTACTGGGGGATACGACGACCGATAAACTCATCTTT. Protein product: CALGESLVVVPKVLGDTTTDKLIF.

This clone has just one count. This likely came from a read error, as a far larger clone is one base away. Because the CDR3's place on the DNA is in doubt, the DNA is left out and the CDR3 is given as listed by TCRdb. The identical CDR3 is also encoded by other nucleotide sequences in the sample. This chain links TRAV29/DV5 with TRDJ1; the table's TRDD3 call for D was not verified on the DNA. The CDR3 is 26 residues long, counting both termini. The germline V gene encodes CDR1 NSMFDY and CDR2 ISSIKDK. This chain's CDR3 is CSVLLCSSTQPTSFLSSGAYTDKLIF.

This clone rates as medium-sized. The sample carries other DNA sequences with the same CDR3. The CDR3 sequence is CALGKADQGGYWGIRADKLIF. The CDR3 DNA is TGTGCTCTTGGTAAGGCCGACCAGGGGGGCTACTGGGGGATACGCGCCGATAAACTCATCTTT. This sequence joins TRDV1 and TRDJ1; 13 bases are shared with TRDD3. Per the germline V gene, CDR1 is TSWWSYY and CDR2 is QGS. This CDR3 region has 21 residues. Losses at the gene ends were 6 bases for V and 3 bases for J; bases not matched to a gene: 22.

Here the J gene is TRDJ1 and the V gene is not called; the tabulated D call, TRDD3, remains unverified against the DNA. This CDR3 region has 17 residues. The CDR3 region has the DNA TGTGCTTCATTGTGCCTTCAAACCTGGGGGATACTAGATAAACTCATCTTT. Amino acid sequence: CASLCLQTWGILDKLIF.

No V gene call is available, although the J gene is TRDJ2; TRDD3 reflects the table's D call only, with no check against the DNA. The CDR3 covers 24 residues. The CDR3 DNA follows: TGCAGTGTCCCCCAGTACGGTGGAATTAGGAAAACTGGGGGATACTCGTTTTTGACAGCACAACTCTTCTTT. Its protein is CSVPQYGGIRKTGGYSFLTAQLFF.

By its share, this clone is large (0.1 to 1%). This chain connects TRDV1 to TRDJ1, with TRDD3 matching 8 bases. CDR3 length: 23 amino acids. The germline CDR1 and CDR2 sequences are TSWWSYY and QGS. Trimming removed 0 bases from V and 3 bases from J; junction bases left unmatched: 27. CDR3 loop: CALGELNMRSSSRGIRGPDKLIF. CDR3 nucleotide sequence: TGTGCTCTTGGGGAACTCAATATGCGTTCATCAAGCCGGGGGATAAGAGGGCCCGATAAACTCATCTTT.